This T cell receptor beta chain was retrieved from a study of spatial heterogeneity in lung cancer. Overall study: Sequences of the beta chain were consistently detected in greater numbers than alpha-chain sequences. A T cell module score from matched bulk RNA-seq correlated strongly with TCR transcript counts in tumor regions.

Per germline, CDR1 MNHNY and CDR2 SVGAGI (reference sequence). Trimming pared 7 bases from V and 4 bases from J, leaving 12 bases between. There are 13 residues in the CDR3. This clonotype has just a few counts. Its matching antigen is unknown. TCRdb reprocessed the 5' RACE reads with MiXCR, giving one entry per CDR3 protein. This sample has 20,000 to 25,000 distinct CDR3 sequences, with approximately 4.3% found just once. Time point described: sample taken at primary tumor resection. Samples came from around 70 TRACERx patients with untreated early-stage lung cancer. Overall study findings and caveats: The study found that expanded intratumoral alpha and beta TCR counts tracked tumor mutation counts.

This chain joins TRBV6-6 and TRBJ2-3; tentative D call: TRBD2 (6 bases). This clonotype originated in a male donor with early-stage non-small cell lung cancer. The material was lung tumor tissue, obtained at surgery. CDR3 coding DNA: TGTGCCAGCAACCTTCCGGGGGCAGATACGCAGTATTTT. Its translation is CASNLPGADTQYF.